The 27 T cell receptor beta chains below were found in one sample sequenced in a study of response to subunit inactivated influenza vaccine. TCRdb redid the calling of the RT-PCR reads with MiXCR, one entry per CDR3 protein. The sample lists 600,000 to 850,000 distinct CDR3 sequences; approximately 14% were seen once. The material sequenced was PBMCs from blood, taken 14 to 15 days before vaccination. All receptors derive from a man in his fifties who received an inactivated influenza vaccine.

The chain carries TRBV12-3 or TRBV12-4 and TRBJ2-3, with 7 bases lining up with TRBD2. The J segment lost 6 bases and the V segment lost 6 bases, leaving 9 bases of the junction unmatched. CDR3 length: 14 amino acids. The CDR3 DNA reads TGTGCCAGCAGCCGGACTAGTGTCTTCGATACGCAGTATTTT. Residues: CASSRTSVFDTQYF.

There are a few counts of this clonotype. The chain uses TRBV15 and TRBJ1-4; 10 positions match TRBD1. The CDR3 loop spans 16 amino acids. Germline CDR1 reads LNHNV; CDR2 reads YYDKDF (reference sequence). V gave up 2 bases and J gave up 5 bases; unmatched junction bases: 5. In DNA, the CDR3 is TGTGCCACCAGCAGACGTAGACAGGGGGCGAATGAAAAACTGTTTTTT. Its protein product is CATSRRRQGANEKLFF.

This clonotype was detected many times. The chain links TRBV4-1 to TRBJ1-5; D perhaps matches TRBD1 (5 bases). Germline CDR1 and CDR2: MGHRA and YSYEKL. This CDR3 is built from 15 residues. V was trimmed by 0 bases and J by 6 bases, leaving 12 bases between them. This chain's CDR3 is CASSQDRRGSQPQHF. The CDR3 DNA is TGCGCCAGCAGCCAAGATCGGAGGGGCTCTCAGCCCCAGCATTTT.

This clonotype showed up many times. The chain employs TRBV29-1 and TRBJ2-1, with 11 bases identical to TRBD2. CDR3 length: 14 residues. Trimming took 6 bases from V and 4 from J; bases not matched to a gene: 5. Germline V lookup: CDR1 SQVTM, CDR2 ANQGSEA. The CDR3 nucleotides read TGCAGCGTCGCCGGGACTAGCGGATACAATGAGCAGTTCTTC. The encoded protein is CSVAGTSGYNEQFF.

This clonotype was observed a handful of times. The chain combines TRBV7-6 with TRBJ2-1; a possible D gene is TRBD1 (5 bases). CDR1 SGHVS and CDR2 FNYEAQ come from the germline V gene. The CDR3 is made up of 12 amino acids. V lost 5 bases, J lost 7 bases, and 9 bases lay in between. The CDR3 loop reads CASSIGQNEQFF. The DNA for the CDR3 is TGTGCCAGCAGCATTGGACAAAATGAGCAGTTCTTC.

The chain joins TRBV6-1 to TRBJ1-1, with a possible D match to TRBD1 (5 bases). Per germline, CDR1 MNHNS and CDR2 SASEGT. This CDR3 is 13 amino acids long. Trimming shortened V by 2 bases and J by 5 bases, and 9 bases separated the two germline ends. The CDR3 reads CASSETRGTEAFF. The DNA of the CDR3 is TGTGCCAGCAGTGAAACGAGGGGAACTGAAGCTTTCTTT.

The J gene is TRBJ1-6, the V gene TRBV11-2; D call uncertain. This CDR3 has 13 amino acids. CDR1 and CDR2 from the germline V gene are SGHAT and FQNNGV. Trimming left V 3 bases short and J 6 bases short, with 6 bases between. The DNA of the CDR3 is TGTGCCAGCAGCTTCGGGTTTAATTCACCCCTCCACTTT. As protein: CASSFGFNSPLHF. The full variable domain, completed using reference TRBV11-2 and TRBJ1-6, is EAGVAQSPRYKIIEKRQSVAFWCNPISGHATLYWYQQILGQGPKLLIQFQNNGVVDDSQLPKDRFSAERLKGVDSTLKIQPAKLEDSAVYLCASSFGFNSPLHFGNGTRLTVT.

The V and J genes are TRBV5-1 and TRBJ2-3; 7 nucleotides line up with TRBD1. Germline-derived CDR1 and CDR2 are SGHRS and YFSETQ. This CDR3 comprises 14 residues. Trimming cost V 6 bases and J 1 base; bases outside gene matches: 5. CDR3 bases: TGCGCCAGCACGGATGACAGGGGCACAGATACGCAGTATTTT. Its protein product is CASTDDRGTDTQYF.

V usage is TRBV28 and J usage is TRBJ2-5, with TRBD1 identical over 8 bases. The CDR3 has 17 residues. V was clipped by 3 bases and J by 2 bases; unmatched bases: 11. Germline CDR1 is MDHEN and CDR2 is SYDVKM. The DNA of the CDR3 is TGTGCCAGCAGTTTTTTCGGGGAAACAGGGGGTCAAGAGACCCAGTACTTC. This translates into CASSFFGETGGQETQYF. Full variable domain (outside the CDR3, taken from reference TRBV28 and TRBJ2-5): DVKVTQSSRYLVKRTGEKVFLECVQDMDHENMFWYRQDPGLGLRLIYFSYDVKMKEKGDIPEGYSVSREKKERFSLILESASTNQTSMYLCASSFFGETGGQETQYFGPGTRLLVL.

This clonotype was picked up a small number of times. The rearrangement links TRBV29-1 to TRBJ2-1; the D is unclear. Deletions cut 3 bases from V and 0 bases from J, with 9 bases between. Germline loops: CDR1 SQVTM, CDR2 ANQGSEA. The CDR3 is made up of 14 amino acids. The CDR3 coding sequence is TGCAGCGTTGAGTTGGAGAGCTCCTACAATGAGCAGTTCTTC. This sequence encodes CSVELESSYNEQFF.

This clonotype has a handful of counts. This chain joins TRBV28 and TRBJ2-5, with D possibly TRBD2 on 5 matching bases. Germline loops: CDR1 MDHEN, CDR2 SYDVKM. Trimming took 5 bases from V and 7 from J, leaving 8 bases between them. This CDR3 region has 11 residues. CDR3 in amino acids: CASSTEGTQYF. CDR3 coding DNA: TGTGCCAGCAGTACCGAGGGGACCCAGTACTTC.

This chain uses TRBV27 with TRBJ1-2, with D unclear. CDR1 and CDR2 from the germline V gene are MNHEY and SMNVEV (reference sequence). The CDR3 is 15 amino acids. V was cut by 0 bases and J by 2 bases, with 10 bases left in between. CDR3 sequence: CASSLSRLGNYGYTF. DNA for the CDR3: TGTGCCAGCAGTTTATCCAGGCTGGGCAACTATGGCTACACCTTC.

The chain links TRBV7-2 to TRBJ2-3; D ambiguous. Deletions cut 1 base from V and 0 bases from J, with 5 bases between. The CDR3 consists of 14 residues. Germline values: CDR1 SGHTA, CDR2 FQGNSA. As DNA, the CDR3 is TGTGCCAGCAGCTTAGATCACAGCACAGATACGCAGTATTTT. Translation: CASSLDHSTDTQYF.

The chain joins TRBV7-8 to TRBJ2-1, with 8 bases identical to TRBD2. Germline V gene data show CDR1 as SGHVS and CDR2 as FQNEAQ. Losses at the gene ends were 2 bases for V and 12 bases for J; bases not matched to a gene: 9. This CDR3 comprises 14 residues. The CDR3 sequence: CASSLIGRALGQFF. CDR3 nucleotide sequence: TGTGCCAGCAGCTTAATCGGGAGGGCCCTCGGGCAGTTCTTC. Full variable domain (outside the CDR3, taken from reference TRBV7-8 and TRBJ2-1): GAGVSQSPRYKVAKRGQDVALRCDPISGHVSLFWYQQALGQGPEFLTYFQNEAQLDKSGLPSDRFFAERPEGSVSTLKIQRTQQEDSAVYLCASSLIGRALGQFFGPGTRLTVL.

The gene calls are TRBV28 and TRBJ2-1, with 10 bases aligning to TRBD2. Germline V gene sequence: CDR1 MDHEN, CDR2 SYDVKM. The CDR3 loop spans 11 amino acids. V was pared by 9 bases and J by 16 bases, with 9 bases of the junction left unmatched. CDR3 loop: CASRGLAGDFF. In DNA form, the CDR3 reads TGTGCCAGTCGGGGGCTAGCGGGAGACTTCTTC.

This clonotype has a handful of counts. The chain combines TRBV14 with TRBJ2-2; D is unclear. The CDR3 loop spans 14 amino acids. The germline V gene has CDR1 SGHDN and CDR2 FVKESK. The V and J ends lost 4 bases and 6 bases respectively, with 12 bases between them. The CDR3 DNA follows: TGTGCCAGCAGCCCTATTAATCATCCCGGGGAGCTGTTTTTT. Amino acid sequence: CASSPINHPGELFF.

This clonotype was observed many times. The rearrangement joins TRBV7-8 to TRBJ2-1; D is undetermined. V gave up 3 bases and J gave up 0 bases, with 6 bases separating them. This CDR3 has 14 residues. The germline CDR1 and CDR2 sequences are SGHVS and FQNEAQ. The CDR3 DNA reads as TGTGCCAGCAGCTTGGATACCTCCTACAATGAGCAGTTCTTC. It yields the protein CASSLDTSYNEQFF.

The table lists this clonotype with a few counts. This chain joins TRBV29-1 and TRBJ2-1; 7 bases fit TRBD2. V was pared by 7 bases and J by 9 bases, with 15 bases of the junction left unmatched. The length of the CDR3 is 14 residues. Germline CDR1 and CDR2: SQVTM and ANQGSEA. Here the CDR3 DNA reads TGCAGCGCTCCGGTGTGGGGGGGGGTACCTGAGCAGTTCTTC. Translated, it gives CSAPVWGGVPEQFF.

The chain recombines TRBV4-3 with TRBJ2-7, with D hard to call. The CDR3 totals 15 residues. Germline-derived CDR1 and CDR2 are LGHNA and YSLEER. V dropped 5 bases and J dropped 0 bases, with 14 bases sitting between them. The CDR3 DNA is TGCGCCAGCAGCGAAACCTTGGCGGACTCCTACGAGCAGTACTTC. Encoded protein: CASSETLADSYEQYF.

J is TRBJ1-5 and V is TRBV29-1, with D perhaps TRBD1 (6 bases). The V end was cut by 4 bases, the J end by 0 bases, with 10 bases between. The CDR3 has 14 amino acids. Germline loops: CDR1 SQVTM, CDR2 ANQGSEA. The CDR3 protein is CSVADRNSNQPQHF. CDR3 coding DNA: TGCAGCGTTGCTGACAGGAATAGCAATCAGCCCCAGCATTTT.

This chain connects TRBV4-3 to TRBJ2-7, with 8 positions matching TRBD1. V shed 4 bases, J shed 2 bases, and the junction held 7 bases outside the gene matches. Germline CDR1 reads LGHNA; CDR2 reads YSLEER. This CDR3 comprises 15 residues. DNA of the CDR3: TGCGCCAGCAGCCGAGGTGGACAGGGAACCTACGAGCAGTACTTC. Encoded protein: CASSRGGQGTYEQYF.

This clonotype appeared a few times. The chain links TRBV6-1 to TRBJ2-7, with D possibly TRBD2 on 7 matching bases. The CDR3 contains 14 residues. The germline V gene has CDR1 MNHNS and CDR2 SASEGT. Trimming removed 1 base from V and 6 bases from J, with 13 bases in between. CDR3: CASSEVTGRAEQYF. The CDR3 region has the DNA TGTGCCAGCAGTGAAGTTACAGGGAGGGCCGAGCAGTACTTC.

DNA for the CDR3: TGCATCGGGGTAGGCTCAGATACGCAGTATTTT. The encoded protein is CIGVGSDTQYF. This chain uses TRBV20-1 with TRBJ2-3, with D possibly TRBD2 on 5 matching bases. CDR1 DFQATT and CDR2 SNEGSKA come from the germline V gene (reference sequence). The CDR3 contains 11 residues.

The rearrangement uses TRBV4-1 and TRBJ2-2; 8 bases align to TRBD1. Trimming took 1 base from V and 5 from J; bases not matched to a gene: 6. This CDR3 has 16 residues. Germline CDR1 and CDR2: MGHRA and YSYEKL. CDR3 DNA sequence: TGCGCCAGCAGCCAAGGGACAGGGCAGGATACCGGGGAGCTGTTTTTT. Translated: CASSQGTGQDTGELFF.

Only a few counts were recorded for this clonotype. The V and J genes are TRBV28 and TRBJ2-7; D ambiguous. Trimming stripped 3 bases from V and 8 bases from J, with 5 bases between. This CDR3 region has 10 residues. Germline assignment: CDR1 MDHEN and CDR2 SYDVKM. The CDR3 region is CASSFSQQYF. In DNA, the CDR3 is TGTGCCAGCAGTTTTTCGCAGCAGTACTTC.

J is TRBJ2-3 and V is TRBV4-2; no definite D call. CDR3 size: 18 residues. The V end lost 4 bases, the J end lost 0 bases, and 20 bases lay between the germline ends. Germline CDR1 and CDR2: LGHNA and YNFKEQ. In DNA form, the CDR3 reads TGTGCCAGCAGCCCGGATGGACGGCCCTGGATAAGCACAGATACGCAGTATTTT. Translated: CASSPDGRPWISTDTQYF.

This clonotype has more than one count but fewer than ten. V usage is TRBV4-3 and J usage is TRBJ2-1, with D perhaps TRBD2 (5 bases). Deletions cut 1 base from V and 1 base from J, with 11 bases between. CDR3 length: 16 residues. CDR1 is LGHNA, CDR2 YSLEER, per germline. CDR3 amino acids: CASSQVWGESYNEQFF. CDR3 nucleotide sequence: TGCGCCAGCAGCCAAGTGTGGGGAGAGTCCTACAATGAGCAGTTCTTC.